Listed below are T cell receptor beta chains from one sample, sequenced in a study of cytomegalovirus exposure and HLA in healthy donors. The assay was immunoSEQ multiplex PCR, and TCRdb's table has in-frame clones only and misses some. This sample carries 310,000 or so clones, 80% to 90% of them seen once, and the ten largest clones take 2% to 3%. The sample was PBMCs. The origin of the receptors is a woman between 18 and 30 years old in good health and CMV-seronegative. Each CDR3 is given with its conserved first and last residue. Clone sizes are given selectively: once, few, many, or a class where the clone is expanded.

v_call clone_size cdr3_aa
TRBV19 few CASNPTGANNSPLHF
TRBV5-6 - CASSENGGGRGETQYF
TRBV28 - CASGDRHTDTQYF
TRBV2 - CASEDDRGYSPLHF
TRBV11-2 once CASSFDRGGNTIYF
TRBV7-9 - CASSLGRNEQFF
TRBV6-4 - CASSGGEWNEQFF
TRBV6-6 - CASSNDRSSYNEQFF
TRBV5-1 - CASSISPGLAGKEQYF
TRBV7-8 - CASSLFKSETSGGALPYEQYF
TRBV9 - CASRKGLADYNEQFF
TRBV5-4 - CASSLVGQGPQETQYF
TRBV18 - CASSPLGGNTEAFF
TRBV12-5 - CASGFPTLQGTQYF
TRBV6-1 - CASSERQAPTTDTQYF
TRBV2 - CASSEAMDREEKLFF
TRBV7-7 - CASSLPKLEGLADKRGYEQYF
TRBV18 - CASSPPNRAPPAENEGLFF
TRBV20-1 - CSASDSYEQYF
TRBV27 - CASSYRGAEQFF
TRBV29-1 - CSGTSGQTEAFF
TRBV30 once CAWSRGRQGNQPQHF
TRBV27 - CASSPRGQVEYNSPLHF
TRBV10-3 - CAISETGGGGNEQFF